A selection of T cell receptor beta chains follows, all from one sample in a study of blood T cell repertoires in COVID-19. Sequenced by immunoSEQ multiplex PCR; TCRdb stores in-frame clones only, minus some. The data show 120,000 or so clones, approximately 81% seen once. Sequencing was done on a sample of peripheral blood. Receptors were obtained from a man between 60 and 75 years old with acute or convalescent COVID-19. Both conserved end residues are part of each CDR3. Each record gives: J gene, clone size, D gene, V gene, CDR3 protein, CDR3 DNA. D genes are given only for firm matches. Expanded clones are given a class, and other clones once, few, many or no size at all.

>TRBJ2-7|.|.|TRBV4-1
CASSQPGLSSYEQYF
TGCGCCAGCAGCCAACCGGGACTCTCCTCCTACGAGCAGTACTTC
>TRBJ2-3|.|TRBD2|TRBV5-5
CASSSVGLAAYTDTQYF
TGTGCCAGCAGCTCGGTCGGACTAGCGGCATACACAGATACGCAGTATTTT
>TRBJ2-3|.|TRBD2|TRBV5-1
CASSPATSGGTSTDTQYF
TGCGCCAGCAGCCCCGCGACTAGCGGGGGGACTAGCACAGATACGCAGTATTTT
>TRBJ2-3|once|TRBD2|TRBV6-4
CASSDPGLAGTRTDTQYF
TGTGCCAGCAGTGACCCCGGACTAGCGGGGACCCGCACAGATACGCAGTATTTT
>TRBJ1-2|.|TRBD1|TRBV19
CASSNWTGSGYTF
TGTGCCAGTAGTAATTGGACAGGGAGCGGCTACACCTTC
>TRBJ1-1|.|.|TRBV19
CASKYLAEAFF
TGTGCCAGTAAATATCTAGCTGAAGCTTTCTTT
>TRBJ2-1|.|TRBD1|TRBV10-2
CASRDRAYNEQFF
TGCGCCAGCAGGGACAGGGCCTACAATGAGCAGTTCTTC
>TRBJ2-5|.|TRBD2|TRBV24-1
CATSEAGAQGETQYF
TGTGCCACCAGTGAAGCGGGGGCTCAGGGGGAGACCCAGTACTTC
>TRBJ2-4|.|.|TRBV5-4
CASGQIRAGGTQYF
TGTGCCAGCGGCCAAATTAGGGCCGGCGGGACTCAGTACTTC
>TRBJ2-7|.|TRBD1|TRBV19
CASSTSTGSSYEQYF
TGTGCCAGTAGTACCTCGACAGGGAGCTCCTACGAGCAGTACTTC
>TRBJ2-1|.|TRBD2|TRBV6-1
CASSEALQTYGRNEQFF
TGTGCCAGCAGTGAAGCGCTCCAAACCTACGGGAGGAATGAGCAGTTCTTC
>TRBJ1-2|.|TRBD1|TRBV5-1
CASSLKTGGANGYTF
TGCGCCAGCAGCTTGAAGACAGGGGGCGCGAATGGCTACACCTTC
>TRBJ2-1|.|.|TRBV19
CASSIMGTFNEQFF
TGTGCCAGTAGTATAATGGGGACTTTCAATGAGCAGTTCTTC
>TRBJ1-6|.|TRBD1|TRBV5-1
CASSPSGDRAGSPLHF
TGCGCCAGCAGCCCCTCCGGGGACAGGGCTGGTTCACCCCTCCACTTT
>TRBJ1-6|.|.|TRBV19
CASSAYDSYNSPLHF
TGTGCCAGTAGTGCCTATGACTCCTATAATTCACCCCTCCACTTT
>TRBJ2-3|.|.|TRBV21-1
CASSKAGTGPKGTDTQYF
TGTGCCAGCAGCAAAGCCGGGACAGGCCCCAAAGGGACAGATACGCAGTATTTT
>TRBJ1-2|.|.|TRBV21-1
CASSKKRGRVTNYGYTF
TGTGCCAGCAGCAAAAAAAGGGGGCGGGTGACTAACTATGGCTACACCTTC
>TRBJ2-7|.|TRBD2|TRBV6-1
CASSANGLAVSYEQYF
TGTGCCAGCAGTGCAAATGGACTAGCGGTATCCTACGAGCAGTACTTC
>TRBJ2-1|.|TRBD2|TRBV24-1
CATSDSGTSGAEQFF
TGTGCCACCAGTGATTCTGGGACTAGCGGAGCAGAGCAGTTCTTC
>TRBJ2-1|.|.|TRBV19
CASSWEVSYNEQFF
TGTGCCAGTAGTTGGGAGGTCTCCTACAATGAGCAGTTCTTC
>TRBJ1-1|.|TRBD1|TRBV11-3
CASSWGQATEAFF
TGTGCCAGCAGCTGGGGACAGGCCACTGAAGCTTTCTTT
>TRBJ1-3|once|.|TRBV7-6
CASSSQTGQNSGNTIYF
TGTGCCAGCAGCTCTCAAACGGGACAAAACTCTGGAAACACCATATATTTT
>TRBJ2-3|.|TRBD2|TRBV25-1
CASSARLAGVADTQYF
TGTGCCAGCAGTGCGCGACTAGCGGGAGTGGCAGATACGCAGTATTTT
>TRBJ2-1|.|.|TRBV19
CASSMAGLSSYNEQFF
TGTGCCAGTAGTATGGCCGGGTTGAGCTCCTACAATGAGCAGTTCTTC
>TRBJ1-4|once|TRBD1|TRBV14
CASSHSGGNEKLFF
TGTGCCAGCAGCCACTCAGGGGGCAATGAAAAACTGTTTTTT
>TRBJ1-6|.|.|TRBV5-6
CASSLYWQGRTPLHF
TGTGCCAGCAGCTTGTATTGGCAGGGTCGAACACCCCTCCACTTT
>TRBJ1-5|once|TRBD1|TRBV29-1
CSVSTGSNQPQHF
TGCAGCGTCTCGACAGGGAGCAATCAGCCCCAGCATTTT
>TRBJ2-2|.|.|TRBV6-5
CASSYQGPGELFF
TGTGCCAGCAGTTACCAGGGTCCCGGGGAGCTGTTTTTT
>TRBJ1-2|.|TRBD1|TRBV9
CASSVEGTGDGYTF
TGTGCCAGCAGCGTAGAGGGTACAGGGGATGGCTACACCTTC
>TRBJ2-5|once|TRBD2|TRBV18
CASSPELAGSQETQYF
TGTGCCAGCTCACCAGAGCTAGCGGGGTCCCAAGAGACCCAGTACTTC
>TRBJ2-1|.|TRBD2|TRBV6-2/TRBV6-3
CASSYSVAGGPETYNEQFF
TGTGCCAGCAGTTACTCAGTAGCGGGGGGGCCCGAGACCTACAATGAGCAGTTCTTC
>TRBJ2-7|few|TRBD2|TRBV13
CASSLGLAGGESYEQYF
TGTGCCAGCAGCTTAGGCCTAGCGGGGGGTGAGTCCTACGAGCAGTACTTC
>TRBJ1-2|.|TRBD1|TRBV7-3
CASSLQGANYGYTF
TGTGCCAGCAGCCTACAGGGGGCCAACTATGGCTACACCTTC
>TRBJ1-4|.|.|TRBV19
CASTGFNRRGFEKLFF
TGTGCCAGTACGGGGTTCAACAGGCGGGGGTTCGAAAAACTGTTTTTT
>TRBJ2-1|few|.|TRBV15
CATSRDFGKQFF
TGTGCCACCAGCAGAGATTTCGGGAAGCAGTTCTTC
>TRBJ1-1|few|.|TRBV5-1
CASSLTGGARTEAFF
TGCGCCAGCAGCTTGACGGGGGGCGCGAGGACTGAAGCTTTCTTT
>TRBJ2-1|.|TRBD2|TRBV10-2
CASSEWLADNNEQFF
TGCGCCAGCAGTGAGTGGCTAGCGGATAACAATGAGCAGTTCTTC
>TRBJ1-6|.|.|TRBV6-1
CASSEQGSRGDSPLHF
TGTGCCAGCAGTGAACAGGGGTCACGGGGAGATTCACCCCTCCACTTT
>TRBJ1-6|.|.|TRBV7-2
CASSLGGGGSLRSPLHF
TGTGCCAGCAGCTTAGGGGGGGGTGGCAGCTTAAGGTCACCCCTCCACTTT
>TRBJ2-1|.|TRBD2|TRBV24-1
CATSAAGGPNEQFF
TGTGCCACCAGTGCAGCGGGGGGGCCCAATGAGCAGTTCTTC
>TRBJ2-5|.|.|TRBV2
CASSVLGGETQYF
TGTGCCAGCAGTGTATTGGGGGGAGAGACCCAGTACTTC
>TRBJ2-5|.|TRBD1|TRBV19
CASSARGAGGDEETQYF
TGTGCCAGTAGTGCAAGGGGGGCAGGGGGCGACGAAGAGACCCAGTACTTC
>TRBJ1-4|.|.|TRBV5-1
CASSSGDGGTNEKLFF
TGCGCCAGCAGTTCAGGGGATGGGGGTACTAATGAAAAACTGTTTTTT
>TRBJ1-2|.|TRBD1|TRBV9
CASSVTGGPYGYTF
TGTGCCAGCAGCGTAACAGGGGGCCCCTATGGCTACACCTTC
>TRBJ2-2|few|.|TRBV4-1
CASSQVLGGSNTGELFF
TGCGCCAGCAGCCAAGTCCTGGGGGGATCGAACACCGGGGAGCTGTTTTTT
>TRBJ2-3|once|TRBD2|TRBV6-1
CASSEARGTSGGRDTQYF
TGTGCCAGCAGTGAAGCTCGCGGGACTAGCGGGGGGCGCGATACGCAGTATTTT
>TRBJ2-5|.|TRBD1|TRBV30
CAWSFRTGFRETQYF
TGTGCCTGGAGTTTTAGGACAGGGTTTAGGGAGACCCAGTACTTC
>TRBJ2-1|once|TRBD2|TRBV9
CASSGLLAGGYNEQFF
TGTGCCAGCAGCGGCCTCCTAGCGGGAGGCTACAATGAGCAGTTCTTC